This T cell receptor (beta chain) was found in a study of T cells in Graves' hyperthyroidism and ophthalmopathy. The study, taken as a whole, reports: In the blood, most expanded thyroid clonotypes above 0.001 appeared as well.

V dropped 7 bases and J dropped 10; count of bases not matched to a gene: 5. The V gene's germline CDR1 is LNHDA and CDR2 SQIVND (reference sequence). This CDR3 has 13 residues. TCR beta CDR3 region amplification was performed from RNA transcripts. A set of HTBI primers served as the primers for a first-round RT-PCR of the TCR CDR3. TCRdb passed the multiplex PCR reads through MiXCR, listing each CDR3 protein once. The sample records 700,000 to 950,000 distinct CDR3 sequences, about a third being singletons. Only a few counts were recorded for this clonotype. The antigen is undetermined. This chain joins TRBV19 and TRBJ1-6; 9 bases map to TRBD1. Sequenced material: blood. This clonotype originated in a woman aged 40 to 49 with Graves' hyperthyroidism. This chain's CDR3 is CASKGQGESPLHF. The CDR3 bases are TGTGCCAGTAAGGGACAGGGCGAGTCACCCCTCCACTTT.